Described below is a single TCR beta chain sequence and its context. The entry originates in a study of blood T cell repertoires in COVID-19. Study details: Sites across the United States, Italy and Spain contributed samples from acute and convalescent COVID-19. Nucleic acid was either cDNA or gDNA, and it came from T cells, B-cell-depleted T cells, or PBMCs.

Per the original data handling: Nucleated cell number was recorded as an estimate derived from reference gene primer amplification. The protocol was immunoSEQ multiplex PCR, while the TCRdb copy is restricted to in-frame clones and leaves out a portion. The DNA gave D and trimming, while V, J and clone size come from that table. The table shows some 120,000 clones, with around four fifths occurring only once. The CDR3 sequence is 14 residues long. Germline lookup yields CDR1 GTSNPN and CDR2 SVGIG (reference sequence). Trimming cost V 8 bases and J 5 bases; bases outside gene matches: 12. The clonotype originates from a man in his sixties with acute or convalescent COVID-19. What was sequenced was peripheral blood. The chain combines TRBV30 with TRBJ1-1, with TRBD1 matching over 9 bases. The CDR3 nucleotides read TGTGCCGCCACGGGGACAGGGTCTGGGACTGAAGCTTTCTTT. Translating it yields CAATGTGSGTEAFF. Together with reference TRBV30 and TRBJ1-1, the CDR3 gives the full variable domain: SQTIHQWPATLVQPVGSPLSLECTVEGTSNPNLYWYRQAAGRGLQLLFYSVGIGQISSEVPQNLSASRPQDRQFILSSKKLLLSDSGFYLCAATGTGSGTEAFFGQGTRLTVV.